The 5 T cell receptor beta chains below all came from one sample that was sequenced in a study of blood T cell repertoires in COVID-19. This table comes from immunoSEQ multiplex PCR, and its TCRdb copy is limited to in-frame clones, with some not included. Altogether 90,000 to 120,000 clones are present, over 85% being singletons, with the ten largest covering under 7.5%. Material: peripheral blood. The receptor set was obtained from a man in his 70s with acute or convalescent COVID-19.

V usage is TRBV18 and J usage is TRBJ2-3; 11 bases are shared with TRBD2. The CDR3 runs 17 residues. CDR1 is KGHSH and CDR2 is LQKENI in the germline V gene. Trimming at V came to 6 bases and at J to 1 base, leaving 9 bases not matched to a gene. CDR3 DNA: TGTGCCAGCTCCCCTGCCAGGGGACTAGCGGGCACAGATACGCAGTATTTT. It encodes CASSPARGLAGTDTQYF.

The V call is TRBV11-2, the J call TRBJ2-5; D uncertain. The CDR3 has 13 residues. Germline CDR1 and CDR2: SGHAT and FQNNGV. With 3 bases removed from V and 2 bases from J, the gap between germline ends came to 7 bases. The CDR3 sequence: CASSFGLQETQYF. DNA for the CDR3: TGTGCCAGCAGCTTTGGCTTACAAGAGACCCAGTACTTC.

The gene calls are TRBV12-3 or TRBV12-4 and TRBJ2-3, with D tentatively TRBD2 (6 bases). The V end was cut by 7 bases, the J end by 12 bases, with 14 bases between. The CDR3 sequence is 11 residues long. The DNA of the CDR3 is TGTGCCAGCACCCTGGGACTCGCACAGTATTTT. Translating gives CASTLGLAQYF.

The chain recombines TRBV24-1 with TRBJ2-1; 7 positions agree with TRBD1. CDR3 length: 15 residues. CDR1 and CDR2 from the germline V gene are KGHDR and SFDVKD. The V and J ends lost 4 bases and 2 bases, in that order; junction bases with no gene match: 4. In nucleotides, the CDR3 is TGTGCCACCAGTGAAGGGGGCGACCCCTACAATGAGCAGTTCTTC. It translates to CATSEGGDPYNEQFF.

The CDR3 protein is CATSDPSGTAGELFF. CDR3 in DNA: TGTGCCACCAGTGACCCTAGCGGGACAGCCGGGGAGCTGTTTTTT. The rearrangement links TRBV24-1 to TRBJ2-2, with 9 bases that match TRBD2. The CDR3 totals 15 residues. The germline V gene has CDR1 KGHDR and CDR2 SFDVKD. The V and J ends lost 4 bases and 6 bases, in that order; junction bases with no gene match: 5.